This is a list of T cell receptor beta chains from one sample in a study of cytomegalovirus exposure and HLA in healthy donors. Libraries were prepared by immunoSEQ multiplex PCR; TCRdb keeps only in-frame clonotypes and omits some of them. The sample carries over 200,000 clones, approximately 82% recorded once. The sample taken for sequencing was PBMCs. All receptors derive from a woman aged 40 to 49 in good health and CMV-seronegative. CDR3s leave out the opening cysteine and the closing phenylalanine or tryptophan.

J gene | V gene | CDR3 protein
TRBJ2-1 | TRBV5-1 | ASSDGTSGINEQF
TRBJ2-5 | TRBV7-9 | ASHSGGQETQY
TRBJ2-2 | TRBV7-8 | ASSDQRGGLAGELF
TRBJ1-1 | TRBV19 | ASSIDLQNTEAF
TRBJ2-2 | TRBV19 | ASLADATGELF
TRBJ1-2 | TRBV27 | ASSTTGGYGYT
TRBJ2-5 | TRBV20-1 | SARLGETQY
TRBJ1-5 | TRBV10-3 | AISESENQPQH
TRBJ2-5 | TRBV6-1 | ASSEAGRAQY
TRBJ1-2 | TRBV4-1 | ASSHSGTGDIYGYT
TRBJ2-5 | TRBV5-1 | ASSPTSSLETQY
TRBJ2-2 | TRBV29-1 | SARTGGNTGELF
TRBJ1-2 | TRBV9 | ASSGGQGAYGYT
TRBJ1-1 | TRBV19 | ASSTLGQLNTEAF
TRBJ2-3 | TRBV4-2 | ASSQEFAGATDTQY
TRBJ2-7 | TRBV5-1 | ASSSIAGKSSYEQY
TRBJ2-2 | TRBV6-1 | ASLPAGPTGELF
TRBJ1-5 | TRBV5-1 | ASSLEGVNQPQH
TRBJ1-4 | TRBV28 | ASSRMTQTNEKLF
TRBJ2-7 | TRBV23-1 | ASSLGHPRVNSYEQY
TRBJ1-5 | TRBV28 | ASSQEVYGNQPQH
TRBJ2-5 | TRBV7-2 | ASSFYRSMRGQETQY
TRBJ2-7 | TRBV11-3 | ASSLRQGYYEQY
TRBJ2-7 | TRBV30 | AWSVNRVTEQY
TRBJ1-1 | TRBV7-8 | ASSPGTGNVGGTEAF
TRBJ2-2 | TRBV7-9 | ASSSITSGGMRELF
TRBJ2-3 | TRBV2 | ASRRAGLNTDTQY
TRBJ1-1 | TRBV4-1 | ASSQETGHTEAF
TRBJ1-6 | TRBV7-2 | ASSLGQAWSPLH
TRBJ2-3 | TRBV11-2 | ASSLVDRGRGGTQY
TRBJ2-7 | TRBV4-1 | ASSPSDLRRSYEQY
TRBJ2-3 | TRBV18 | ASSPRGLITDTQY